This T cell receptor (beta chain) is drawn from a study of beta chain features in type 1 diabetes (dated by TCRdb to the late 2010s). Notes on the research overall: Mean age, gender distribution, total cell number and subset yield did not differ between patients and healthy donors. A total of some 110 million sorted cells were examined across all samples, and a strong correlation was observed between cell number per subset and RNA yield. The study compared TCRB repertoires of sorted circulating CD4+ T cell subsets between recently diagnosed type 1 diabetes patients and matched healthy donors. Naive and central memory subsets were obtained from all 30 or so donors, but regulatory and stem cell-like memory subsets were isolated from only 8 patients and about 8 healthy donors. General study outcomes and caveats: A moderate but significant shortening of TCRB CDR3 length was observed in type 1 diabetes patients in all four CD4+ subsets. At VDJ recombination sites, patients with type 1 diabetes made fewer insertions and deleted more nucleotides, a pattern implying thymic rearrangement abnormalities. Because cDNA was sequenced instead of genomic DNA, highly expressing activated cells could be over-represented, though the groups showed no difference in activation or CD3 levels. Because the HLA sub-analyses included only small numbers of individuals, any influence of HLA type on TCRB rearrangement was left unresolved. Naive, central memory and regulatory TCRB repertoires appeared more similar among patients than among healthy donors. PCR may preferentially amplify shorter templates, but because patient and control samples were amplified and corrected together, any resulting skew would affect both groups equally.

As for this clone: Its target antigen remains unknown. No quality values exist for individual bases; no much larger clone is one base distant.

The High Capacity cDNA Reverse Transcription Kit was used to reverse transcribe all of the isolated RNA, meaning that expressed TCRB transcripts were what got sequenced. Naive, central memory and regulatory T cell samples underwent deep immunoSEQ sequencing, averaging around 3.9 million total reads per sample. Sorted cells were lysed in RLT buffer, and RNA was extracted using DNase-treated RNeasy Micro or Mini kits according to cell number. To prevent cross-contamination, each cell subset was processed individually, whereas patient and healthy donor samples were processed jointly. The immunoSEQ multiplex PCR was used to amplify TCRB sequences from cDNA, yielding 87-bp fragments that span the CDR3 region. Sequencing of the amplicons was performed on the Illumina HiSeq platform. As for the authors' bioinformatics: PCR bias was corrected computationally using synthetic template baselines, and reads within Hamming distance 2 were collapsed, with unmergeable singletons discarded. Reads were aligned against IMGT to assign V, D and J genes, CDR3 length and insertions or deletions at six rearrangement sites. Within each subset, clonotype counts were normalized to sorted cell number, after which true diversity and Gini coefficients were computed with the tcR R package. Repertoire sharing was quantified using the overlap coefficient calculated on TCRB nucleotide sequences. Out-of-frame TCRB sequences from naive cells were analyzed to stand in for the pre-selection repertoire. Imported from immuneACCESS, the table was reduced by TCRdb to in-frame sequences with V and J called. These copies leave out some clones; in studies compared against another copy, an unresolved V gene accounts for under half, and the cause of the remainder is not known. V and J calls and clone size follow that table, whereas D and trimming were derived from the DNA. The sample table contains 300,000 to 450,000 clones; only one count was recorded for 10% to 15% of them. The ten largest clonotypes hold about 0.017% of the sample.

A single peripheral blood draw of around 120 mL on average was collected from each donor into heparinised tubes. A BD FACSAria II was used to sort naive, central memory, regulatory and stem cell-like memory CD4+ T cells with a panel that included CD45RO, CCR7, CD25, CD127, CD95 and CD27. All sorted populations exceeded 98% purity. PBMCs were isolated immediately by Lymphoprep density gradient centrifugation and stained directly without culture. To minimize batch effects, samples were stained and sorted in pairs, one healthy donor with one patient per experiment. The sample was naive CD4+ T cells from blood. According to the study, the label for this sample's cell subset or site signals: true naive CD4+ T cells. The TCR originated in a man aged 18 to 35 in good health.

Here is the DNA: TGTGCCAGCAGCCGGGGGGCAGGGACCCATCAGCCCCAGCATTTT. Translation gives CASSRGAGTHQPQHF. This chain is built from TRBV6-5 and TRBJ1-5, with TRBD1 tentatively as D gene (6 bases match). The CDR3 runs 15 amino acids, cysteine and phenylalanine included. Only the CDR3 portion is preserved as DNA: 45 bases, with reading frame beginning at the first base. The germline V gene provides CDR1 MNHEY and CDR2 SVGAGI. V gives up 6 bases and J gives up 5 bases, and the segment between their germline ends measures 17 bases.